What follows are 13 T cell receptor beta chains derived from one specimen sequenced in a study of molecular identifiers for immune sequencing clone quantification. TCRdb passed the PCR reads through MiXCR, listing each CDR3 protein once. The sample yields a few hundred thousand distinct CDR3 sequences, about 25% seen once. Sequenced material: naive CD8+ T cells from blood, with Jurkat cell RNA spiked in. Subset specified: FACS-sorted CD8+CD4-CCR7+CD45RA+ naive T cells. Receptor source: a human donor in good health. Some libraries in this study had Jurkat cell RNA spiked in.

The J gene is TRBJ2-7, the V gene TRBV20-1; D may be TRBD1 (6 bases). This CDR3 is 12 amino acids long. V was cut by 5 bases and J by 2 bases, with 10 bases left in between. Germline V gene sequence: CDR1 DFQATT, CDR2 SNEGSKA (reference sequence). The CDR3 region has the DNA TGCAGTGCTTTACAGGGTCCCTACGAGCAGTACTTC. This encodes CSALQGPYEQYF.

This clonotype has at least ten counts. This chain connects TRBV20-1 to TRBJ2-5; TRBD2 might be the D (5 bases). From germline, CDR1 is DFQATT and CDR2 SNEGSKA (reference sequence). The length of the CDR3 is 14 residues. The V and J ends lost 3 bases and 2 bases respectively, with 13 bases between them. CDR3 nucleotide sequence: TGCAGTGCTAGTCCGGGGATCACACAAGAGACCCAGTACTTC. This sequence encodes CSASPGITQETQYF.

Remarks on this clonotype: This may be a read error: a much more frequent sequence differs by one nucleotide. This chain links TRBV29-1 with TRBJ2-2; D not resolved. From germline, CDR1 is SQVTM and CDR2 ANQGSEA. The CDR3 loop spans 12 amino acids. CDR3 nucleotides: TGCAGCGCTACCATGAACATCGGGGAGCTGTTTTTT. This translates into CSATMNIGELFF.

As DNA, the CDR3 is TGTGCCTGGAGTAAGGACGGCCTAGGAGGCTACACCTTC. It yields the protein CAWSKDGLGGYTF. The rearrangement links TRBV30 to TRBJ1-2; unclear D gene. The CDR3 sequence is 13 residues long. Germline V gene data show CDR1 as GTSNPN and CDR2 as SVGIG (reference sequence). V gave up 2 bases and J gave up 8 bases, with 15 bases separating them.

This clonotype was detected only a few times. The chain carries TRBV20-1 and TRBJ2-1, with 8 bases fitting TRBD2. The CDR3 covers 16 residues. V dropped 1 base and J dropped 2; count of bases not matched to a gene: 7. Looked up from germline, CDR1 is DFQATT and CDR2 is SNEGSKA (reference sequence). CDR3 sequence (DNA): TGCAGTGCTAGAGGACCGAGCGGGGGACCCTACAATGAGCAGTTCTTC. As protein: CSARGPSGGPYNEQFF.

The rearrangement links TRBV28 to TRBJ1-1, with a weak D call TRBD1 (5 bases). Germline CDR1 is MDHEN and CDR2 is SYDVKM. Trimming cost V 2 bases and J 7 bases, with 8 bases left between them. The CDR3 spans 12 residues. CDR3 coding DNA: TGTGCCAGCAGTTTAGAGGGGATTGAAGCTTTCTTT. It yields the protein CASSLEGIEAFF.

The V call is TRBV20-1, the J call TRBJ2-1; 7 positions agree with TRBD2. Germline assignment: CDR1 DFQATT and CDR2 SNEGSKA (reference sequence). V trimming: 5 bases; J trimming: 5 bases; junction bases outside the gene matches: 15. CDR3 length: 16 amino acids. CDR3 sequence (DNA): TGCAGTGCTCTTTGGACTAGGAGGTTGGGGGACAATGAGCAGTTCTTC. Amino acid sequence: CSALWTRRLGDNEQFF.

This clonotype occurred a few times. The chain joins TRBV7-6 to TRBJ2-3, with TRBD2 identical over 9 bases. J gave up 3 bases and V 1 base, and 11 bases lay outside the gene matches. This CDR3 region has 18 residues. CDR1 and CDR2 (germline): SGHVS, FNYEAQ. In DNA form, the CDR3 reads TGTGCCAGCAGCTTAGGGGTCGGCGGGGGGGTAGCGACAGATACGCAGTATTTT. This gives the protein CASSLGVGGGVATDTQYF.

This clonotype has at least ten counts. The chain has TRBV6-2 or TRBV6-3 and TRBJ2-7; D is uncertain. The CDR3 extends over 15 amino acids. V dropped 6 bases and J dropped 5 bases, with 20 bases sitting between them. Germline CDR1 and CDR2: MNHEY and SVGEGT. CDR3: CASSATVSLVHEQYF. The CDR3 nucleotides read TGTGCCAGCAGCGCTACAGTATCCCTCGTGCACGAGCAGTACTTC.

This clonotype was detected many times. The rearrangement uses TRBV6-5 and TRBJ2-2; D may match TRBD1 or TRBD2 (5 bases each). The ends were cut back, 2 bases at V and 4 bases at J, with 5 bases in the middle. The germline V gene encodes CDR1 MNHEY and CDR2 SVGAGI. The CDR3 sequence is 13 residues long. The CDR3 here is CASSYGGTGELFF. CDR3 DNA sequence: TGTGCCAGCAGTTACGGGGGCACCGGGGAGCTGTTTTTT.

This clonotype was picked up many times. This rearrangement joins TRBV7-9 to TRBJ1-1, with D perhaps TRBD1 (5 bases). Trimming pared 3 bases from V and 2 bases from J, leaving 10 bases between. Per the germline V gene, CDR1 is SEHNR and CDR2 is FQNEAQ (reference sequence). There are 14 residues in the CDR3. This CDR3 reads CASSFSRENTEAFF. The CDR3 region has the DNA TGTGCCAGCAGCTTTTCCAGGGAAAACACTGAAGCTTTCTTT.

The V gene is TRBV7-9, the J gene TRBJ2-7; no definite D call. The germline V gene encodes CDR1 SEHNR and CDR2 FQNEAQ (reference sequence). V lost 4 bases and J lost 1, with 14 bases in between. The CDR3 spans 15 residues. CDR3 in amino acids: CASSSTRKGSYEQYF. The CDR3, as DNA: TGTGCCAGCAGCTCTACAAGGAAAGGGTCCTACGAGCAGTACTTC.

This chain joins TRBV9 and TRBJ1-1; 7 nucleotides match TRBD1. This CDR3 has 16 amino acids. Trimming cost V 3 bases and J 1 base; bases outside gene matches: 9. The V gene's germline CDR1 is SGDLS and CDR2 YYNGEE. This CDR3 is CASSGTKGAQNTEAFF. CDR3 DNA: TGTGCCAGCAGCGGTACGAAGGGGGCACAGAACACTGAAGCTTTCTTT.